The 12 T cell receptor beta chains reported below all come from one sample, sequenced in a study of blood T cell repertoires in COVID-19. Sequenced by immunoSEQ multiplex PCR; TCRdb stores in-frame clones only, minus some. In the table there are approximately 160,000 clones, over 70% of which are singletons. The source material was peripheral blood. Receptors were obtained from a man in his 70s with acute or convalescent COVID-19.

The chain uses TRBV6-2 or TRBV6-3 and TRBJ2-5, with a tentative D call TRBD2 (5 bases). This CDR3 region has 15 residues. Germline V gives CDR1 MNHEY, CDR2 SVGEGT. Trimming took 2 bases from V and 0 from J, leaving 10 bases between them. Written as DNA, the CDR3 is TGTGCCAGCAGTTACACTCAGCGGTACCAAGAGACCCAGTACTTC. Protein product: CASSYTQRYQETQYF.

V usage is TRBV4-3 and J usage is TRBJ1-1, with D tentatively TRBD1 (6 bases). The CDR3 is 14 residues long. Germline V gene lookup returns CDR1 LGHNA and CDR2 YSLEER. V was cut by 0 bases and J by 2 bases, with 7 bases left in between. The CDR3 DNA sequence: TGCGCCAGCAGCCAAGAGGGGGCTAACACTGAAGCTTTCTTT. Translation gives CASSQEGANTEAFF.

V usage is TRBV3-1 (or the pseudogene TRBV3-2) and J usage is TRBJ2-3, with D perhaps TRBD1 (5 bases). Germline-derived CDR1 and CDR2 are LGHDT and YNNKEL (reference sequence). The CDR3 spans 18 residues. Trimming shortened V by 3 bases and J by 0 bases, and 19 bases separated the two germline ends. The CDR3 DNA sequence: TGTGCCAGCAGCCAGTTTGGGGCCGAAGCAATTAGCACAGATACGCAGTATTTT. Residues: CASSQFGAEAISTDTQYF.

This clone came up once. The chain couples TRBV6-5 to TRBJ2-3, with TRBD1 identical over 8 bases. Trimming removed 6 bases from V and 7 bases from J; junction bases left unmatched: 9. In germline, CDR1 is MNHEY, CDR2 SVGAGI. CDR3 length equals 14 residues. In nucleotides, the CDR3 is TGTGCCAGCAGCATGACAGGGGCGGGTAATACGCAGTATTTT. Translating it yields CASSMTGAGNTQYF.

This clone was picked up many times. Compared with germline, one end of the junction differs, possibly owing to a read error. The rearrangement uses TRBV5-6 and TRBJ2-7; 8 bases fit TRBD2. Germline V gives CDR1 SGHDT, CDR2 YYEEEE. CDR3 length: 14 amino acids. The CDR3 spells CASSSMDSGTSSPF. In DNA, the CDR3 is TGTGCCAGCAGCTCAATGGATTCTGGGACTAGTTCCCCTTTC.

The V and J genes are TRBV5-5 and TRBJ1-3; D remains unclear. Germline CDR1 SGHKS, CDR2 YYEKEE (reference sequence). Trimming stripped 0 bases from V and 0 bases from J, with 7 bases between. The CDR3 length is 15 residues. The CDR3 reads CASSLEQISGNTIYF. Written as DNA, the CDR3 is TGTGCCAGCAGCTTGGAACAGATCTCTGGAAACACCATATATTTT.

The chain links TRBV7-2 to TRBJ2-1; possible D gene TRBD1, 6 bases. The CDR3 totals 13 residues. The germline V and J ends were trimmed by 5 bases and 6 bases, with 11 bases remaining between them. Germline-derived CDR1 and CDR2 are SGHTA and FQGNSA. This CDR3 reads CASSQTGPNEQFF. Here the CDR3 DNA reads TGTGCCAGCAGCCAGACAGGCCCCAATGAGCAGTTCTTC.

The chain couples TRBV5-1 to TRBJ2-3, with 8 bases aligning to TRBD2. CDR3 length: 13 residues. Germline loops: CDR1 SGHRS, CDR2 YFSETQ. With V trimmed by 9 bases and J by 4 bases, 7 bases remained unmatched. Written as DNA, the CDR3 is TGCGCCACCCATGGGACTAGGCCAGATACGCAGTATTTT. Protein product: CATHGTRPDTQYF. Full variable domain (remainder filled in from reference TRBV5-1 and TRBJ2-3): KAGVTQTPRYLIKTRGQQVTLSCSPISGHRSVSWYQQTPGQGLQFLFEYFSETQRNKGNFPGRFSGRQFSNSRSEMNVSTLELGDSALYLCATHGTRPDTQYFGPGTRLTVL.

The rearrangement links TRBV6-1 to TRBJ2-3; the match to TRBD2 covers 12 bases. Germline CDR1 and CDR2: MNHNS and SASEGT. Trimming took 1 base from V and 2 from J; bases not matched to a gene: 7. The CDR3 has 18 residues. The CDR3 reads CASSEGGTSGGITDTQYF. The CDR3 nucleotides read TGTGCCAGCAGTGAAGGTGGAACTAGCGGGGGGATCACAGATACGCAGTATTTT.

This chain's CDR3 is CASSVGTSGGFNEQFF. For the CDR3, the DNA is TGCGCCAGCAGCGTCGGGACTAGCGGGGGTTTTAATGAGCAGTTCTTC. The chain carries TRBV5-1 and TRBJ2-1; 14 bases line up with TRBD2. The CDR3 is made up of 16 amino acids. Germline lookup yields CDR1 SGHRS and CDR2 YFSETQ. With V trimmed by 4 bases and J by 7 bases, 7 bases remained unmatched.

The chain employs TRBV25-1 and TRBJ2-3; 7 nucleotides agree with TRBD2. The CDR3 has 14 residues. Losses at the gene ends were 7 bases for V and 2 bases for J; bases not matched to a gene: 6. Germline loops: CDR1 MGHDK, CDR2 SYGVNS. CDR3 residues: CASTKAGPTDTQYF. Here the CDR3 DNA reads TGTGCCAGCACGAAAGCGGGACCCACAGATACGCAGTATTTT.

V is TRBV18 and J is TRBJ2-7, with 10 nucleotides matching TRBD1. CDR1 and CDR2 from the germline V gene are KGHSH and LQKENI. The CDR3 runs 15 residues. The ends lost 6 bases at V and 0 bases at J; junction bases unmatched: 5. The CDR3 loop reads CASSKGQGISYEQYF. The DNA for the CDR3 is TGTGCCAGCTCGAAGGGACAGGGGATCTCCTACGAGCAGTACTTC. Supplemented by reference TRBV18 and TRBJ2-7, the full variable domain reads NAGVMQNPRHLVRRRGQEARLRCSPMKGHSHVYWYRQLPEEGLKFMVYLQKENIIDESGMPKERFSAEFPKEGPSILRIQQVVRGDSAAYFCASSKGQGISYEQYFGPGTRLTVT.